This TCR beta chain was profiled in a study of T-cell reconstitution after alpha-beta-depleted transplantation in children. Points from the study as a whole: One year post-transplant, T-cell counts and diversity were largely derived from T cells produced anew.

A TCRbeta library incorporating unique molecular identifiers was prepared. TCRdb analysed the PCR reads with MiXCR anew, one entry per CDR3 protein. The sample has some 200,000 distinct CDR3 sequences; roughly 8.3% are singletons. The CDR3 covers 14 residues. Trimming took 2 bases from V and 9 from J; bases not matched to a gene: 7. This clonotype was counted a few times. Its antigen remains unidentified. This chain joins TRBV12-3 or TRBV12-4 and TRBJ2-1; 7 nucleotides agree with TRBD1. The TCR sequence derives from a male patient aged 2-9 years who had a stem cell transplant for acute myeloid leukemia, so the T cells may come from the graft donor. The sequencing here drew on PBMCs, mostly from graft donor cells, taken 360 days after TCRalphabeta/CD19-depleted stem cell transplant. CDR3 residues: CASSLPGQVAEQFF. DNA for the CDR3: TGTGCCAGCAGTTTACCCGGACAGGTAGCTGAGCAGTTCTTC.